This TCR beta chain was recovered during a study of CD8 T cell repertoires and HIV-1 epitope variants. Whole-study context: Controls were a CMV, EBV and flu pool, Ebola AY9, and no peptide.

The V gene's germline CDR1 is SGHTA and CDR2 FQGNSA. CDR3 size: 17 residues. Trimming removed 3 bases at V and 3 bases at J, with 18 bases between. This clone was seen once. Antigen unknown. Data came from immunoSEQ multiplex PCR; TCRdb stores just in-frame clones and leaves some out. Here the sample spans under 6,000 clones, roughly 69% being singletons. Broader study findings: About nine TCR beta clonotypes were antigen-specific, more than five apparently recognizing autologous or escape variants.

The chain employs TRBV7-2 and TRBJ1-3; no reliable D call. Sequencing input: cultured CD8+ T cells derived from PBMCs. This receptor was identified in a male donor with HIV. CDR3 coding DNA: TGTGCCAGCAGCTTTCCCCGTGCGGGAGTTGGTGGAAACACCATATATTTT. Residues: CASSFPRAGVGGNTIYF.